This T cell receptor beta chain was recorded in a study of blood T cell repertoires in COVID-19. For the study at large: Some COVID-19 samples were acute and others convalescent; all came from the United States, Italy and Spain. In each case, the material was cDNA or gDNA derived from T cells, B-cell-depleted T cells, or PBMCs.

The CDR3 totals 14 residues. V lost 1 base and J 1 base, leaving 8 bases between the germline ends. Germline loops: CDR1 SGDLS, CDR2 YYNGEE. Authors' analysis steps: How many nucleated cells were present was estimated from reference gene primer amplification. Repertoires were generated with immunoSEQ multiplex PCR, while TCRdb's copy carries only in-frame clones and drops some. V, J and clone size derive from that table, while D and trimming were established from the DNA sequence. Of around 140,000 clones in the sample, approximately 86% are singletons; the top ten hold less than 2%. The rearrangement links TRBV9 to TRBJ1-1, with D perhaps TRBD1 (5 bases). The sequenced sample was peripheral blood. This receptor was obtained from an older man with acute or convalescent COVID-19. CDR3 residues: CASSVLGGNTEAFF. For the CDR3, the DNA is TGTGCCAGCAGCGTACTGGGGGGGAACACTGAAGCTTTCTTT.